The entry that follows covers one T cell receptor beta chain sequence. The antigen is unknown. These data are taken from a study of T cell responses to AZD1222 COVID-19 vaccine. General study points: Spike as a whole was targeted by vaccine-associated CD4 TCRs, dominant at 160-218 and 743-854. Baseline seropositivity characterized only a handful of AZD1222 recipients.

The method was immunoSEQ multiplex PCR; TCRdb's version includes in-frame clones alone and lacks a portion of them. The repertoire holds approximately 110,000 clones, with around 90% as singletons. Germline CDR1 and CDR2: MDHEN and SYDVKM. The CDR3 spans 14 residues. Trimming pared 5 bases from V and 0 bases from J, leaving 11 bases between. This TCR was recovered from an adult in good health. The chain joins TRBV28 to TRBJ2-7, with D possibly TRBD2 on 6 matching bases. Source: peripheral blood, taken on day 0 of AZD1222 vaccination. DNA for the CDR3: TGTGCCAGCAGTGGGGCCGGGAGCTCCTACGAGCAGTACTTC. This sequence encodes CASSGAGSSYEQYF.